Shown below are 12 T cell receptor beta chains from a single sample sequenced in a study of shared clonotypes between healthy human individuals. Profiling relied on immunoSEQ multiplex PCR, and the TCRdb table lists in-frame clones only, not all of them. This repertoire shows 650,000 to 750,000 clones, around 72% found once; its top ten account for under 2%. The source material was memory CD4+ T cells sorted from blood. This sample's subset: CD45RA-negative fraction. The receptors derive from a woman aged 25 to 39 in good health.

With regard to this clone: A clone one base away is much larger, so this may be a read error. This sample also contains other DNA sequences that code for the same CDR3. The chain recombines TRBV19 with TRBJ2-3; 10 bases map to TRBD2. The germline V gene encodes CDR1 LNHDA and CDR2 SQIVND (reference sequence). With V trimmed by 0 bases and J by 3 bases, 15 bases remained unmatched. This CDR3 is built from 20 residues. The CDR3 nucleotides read TGTGCCAGTAGTATAGATCGAGGCTGGGCTAGCGGGAGCTTGACAGATACGCAGTATTTT. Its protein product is CASSIDRGWASGSLTDTQYF.

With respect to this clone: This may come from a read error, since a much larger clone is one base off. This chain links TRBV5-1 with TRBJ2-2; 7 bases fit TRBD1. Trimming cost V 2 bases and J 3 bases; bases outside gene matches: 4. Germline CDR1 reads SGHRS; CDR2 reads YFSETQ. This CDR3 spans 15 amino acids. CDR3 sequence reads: CASSFADRDTGELFF. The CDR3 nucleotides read TGCGCCAGCAGCTTCGCCGACAGGGACACCGGGGAGCTGTTTTTT.

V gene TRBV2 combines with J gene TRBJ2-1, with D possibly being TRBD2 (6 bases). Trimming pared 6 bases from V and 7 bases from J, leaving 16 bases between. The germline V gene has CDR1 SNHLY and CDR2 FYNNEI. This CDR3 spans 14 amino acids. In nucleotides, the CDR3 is TGTGCCAGCAGCACGACTAGGACGGGAAATGAGCAGTTCTTC. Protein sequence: CASSTTRTGNEQFF. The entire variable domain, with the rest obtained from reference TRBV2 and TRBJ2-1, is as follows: EPEVTQTPSHQVTQMGQEVILRCVPISNHLYFYWYRQILGQKVEFLVSFYNNEISEKSEIFDDQFSVERPDGSNFTLKIRSTKLEDSAMYFCASSTTRTGNEQFFGPGTRLTVL.

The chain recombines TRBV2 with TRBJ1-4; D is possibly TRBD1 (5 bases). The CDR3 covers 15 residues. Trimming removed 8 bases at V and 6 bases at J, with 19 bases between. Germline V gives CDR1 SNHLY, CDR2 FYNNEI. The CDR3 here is CASAYRQGGDEKLFF. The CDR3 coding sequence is TGTGCCAGCGCATACCGTCAGGGAGGGGATGAAAAACTGTTTTTT. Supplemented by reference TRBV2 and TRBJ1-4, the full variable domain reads EPEVTQTPSHQVTQMGQEVILRCVPISNHLYFYWYRQILGQKVEFLVSFYNNEISEKSEIFDDQFSVERPDGSNFTLKIRSTKLEDSAMYFCASAYRQGGDEKLFFGSGTQLSVL.

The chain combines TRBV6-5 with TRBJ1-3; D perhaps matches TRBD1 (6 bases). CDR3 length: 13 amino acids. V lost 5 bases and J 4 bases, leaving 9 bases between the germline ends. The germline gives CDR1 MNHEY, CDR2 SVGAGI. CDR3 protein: CASSLGAGNTIYF. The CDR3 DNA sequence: TGTGCCAGCAGTCTGGGGGCGGGAAACACCATATATTTT.

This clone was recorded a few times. DNA of the CDR3: TGTGCCAGCAGCCGGCAGGGGACAACTAATGAAAAACTGTTTTTT. Translating it yields CASSRQGTTNEKLFF. The chain combines TRBV5-8 with TRBJ1-4, with D maybe TRBD1 (6 bases). The germline V gene has CDR1 SGHTS and CDR2 YDEGEE. The CDR3 runs 15 residues. V was cut by 4 bases and J by 0 bases, with 10 bases left in between. The full variable domain, its missing parts supplied by reference TRBV5-8 and TRBJ1-4, is EAGVTQSPTHLIKTRGQQATLRCSPISGHTSVYWYQQALGLGLQFLLWYDEGEERNRGNFPPRFSGRQFPNYSSELNVNALELEDSALYLCASSRQGTTNEKLFFGSGTQLSVL.

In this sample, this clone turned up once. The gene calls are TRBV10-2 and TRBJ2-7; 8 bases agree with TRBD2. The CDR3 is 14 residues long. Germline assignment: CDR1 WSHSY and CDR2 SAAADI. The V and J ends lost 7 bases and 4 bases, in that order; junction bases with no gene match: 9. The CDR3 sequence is CASTTSGGRYEQYF. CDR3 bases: TGCGCCAGCACCACTAGCGGCGGGAGGTACGAGCAGTACTTC.

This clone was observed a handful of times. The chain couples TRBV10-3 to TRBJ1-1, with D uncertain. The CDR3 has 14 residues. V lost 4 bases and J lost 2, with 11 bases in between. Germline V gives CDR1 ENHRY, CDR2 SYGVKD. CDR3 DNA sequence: TGTGCCATCAGTGTAGACGGAGGTAACACTGAAGCTTTCTTT. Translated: CAISVDGGNTEAFF.

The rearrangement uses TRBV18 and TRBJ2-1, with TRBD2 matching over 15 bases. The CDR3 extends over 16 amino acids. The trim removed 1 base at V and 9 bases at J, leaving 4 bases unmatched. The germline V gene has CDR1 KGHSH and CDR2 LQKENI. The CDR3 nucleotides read TGTGCCAGCTCACCACGCGGACTAGCGGGAGGGAGTGAGCAGTTCTTC. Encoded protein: CASSPRGLAGGSEQFF. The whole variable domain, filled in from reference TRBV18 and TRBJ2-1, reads NAGVMQNPRHLVRRRGQEARLRCSPMKGHSHVYWYRQLPEEGLKFMVYLQKENIIDESGMPKERFSAEFPKEGPSILRIQQVVRGDSAAYFCASSPRGLAGGSEQFFGPGTRLTVL.

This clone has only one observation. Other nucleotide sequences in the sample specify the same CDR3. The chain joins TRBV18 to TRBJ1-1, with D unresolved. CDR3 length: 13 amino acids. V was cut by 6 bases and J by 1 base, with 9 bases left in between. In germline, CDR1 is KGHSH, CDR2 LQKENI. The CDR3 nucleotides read TGTGCCAGCTCCCGAGGAGGGAACACTGAAGCTTTCTTT. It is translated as CASSRGGNTEAFF.

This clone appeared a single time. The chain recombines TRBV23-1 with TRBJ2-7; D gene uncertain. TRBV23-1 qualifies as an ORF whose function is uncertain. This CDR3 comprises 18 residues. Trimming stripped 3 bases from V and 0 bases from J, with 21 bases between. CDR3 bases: TGCGCCAGCAGTCACCGTCCTGGGCCCAACTCGGGCTCCTACGAGCAGTACTTC. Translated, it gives CASSHRPGPNSGSYEQYF.

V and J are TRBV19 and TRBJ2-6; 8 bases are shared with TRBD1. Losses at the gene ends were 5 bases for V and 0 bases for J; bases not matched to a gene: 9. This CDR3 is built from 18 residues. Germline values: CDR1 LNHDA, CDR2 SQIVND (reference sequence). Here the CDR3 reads CASSPWTGKASGANVLTF. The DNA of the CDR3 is TGTGCCAGTAGTCCCTGGACAGGGAAAGCCTCTGGGGCCAACGTCCTGACTTTC.